The entry below gives a single TCR beta chain sequence along with its context. What it binds is not known. This entry belongs to a study of vaccination effects on CD4 cells after COVID-19. Per the germline V gene, CDR1 is KGHDR and CDR2 is SFDVKD. The ends were cut back, 2 bases at V and 0 bases at J, with 22 bases in the middle. CDR3 length: 20 residues. Sequencing was preceded by expansion of antigen-specific CD4+ T cells with viral peptide pools in the ViraFEST assay. Culture lasted around eleven days before CD4+ T cell isolation. The infection with SARS-CoV-2 (confirmed by PCR) occurred in this person between March and December 2020. This table comes from immunoSEQ multiplex PCR, and its TCRdb copy is limited to in-frame clones, with some not included. The sample includes tens of thousands of clones, roughly 80% of them seen just once.

The sample consisted of CD4+ T cells from PBMCs cultured with a peptide pool, taken before COVID-19 vaccination. This TCR was sampled from a human donor who had a prior SARS-CoV-2 infection. V is TRBV24-1 and J is TRBJ2-1; D call uncertain. The CDR3 DNA reads TGTGCCACCAGTGATTCTAGAGTGGGCGTCCCAATCGCCTCCTACAATGAGCAGTTCTTC. Amino acid sequence: CATSDSRVGVPIASYNEQFF.